This T cell receptor beta chain was documented in a study of T cells in Graves' hyperthyroidism and ophthalmopathy. Germline lookup yields CDR1 KGHDR and CDR2 SFDVKD. V dropped 9 bases and J dropped 1 base, with 7 bases sitting between them. The CDR3 is 12 amino acids. RNA transcripts gave rise to amplified TCR beta CDR3 regions. Primed by the HTBI set, a first-round RT-PCR was run on the TCR CDR3. TCRdb passed the multiplex PCR reads through MiXCR, listing each CDR3 protein once. Of 480,000 or so distinct CDR3 sequences in the sample, around 15% were seen once. There are a few counts of this clonotype.

The V call is TRBV24-1, the J call TRBJ2-3, with D hard to call. This receptor was taken from a woman in her late teens or twenties with Graves' hyperthyroidism. The specimen was blood. The CDR3 DNA reads as TGTGCCACCGCGCAGGGCACAGATACGCAGTATTTT. Encoded protein: CATAQGTDTQYF.